This T cell receptor (beta chain) emerged from a study of T cells in Graves' hyperthyroidism and ophthalmopathy (dated by TCRdb to between 2018 and 2020). At the level of the whole study: Peripheral blood was sampled at the time of initial diagnosis, prior to any treatment. A discovery cohort of roughly 100 patients, 43 with Graves' ophthalmopathy and under 60 with stable Graves' hyperthyroidism, was used to find distinguishing TCR V-J signatures. The 95 to 100 discovery patients were randomly divided into training and test sets at a 7:3 ratio. Whether ophthalmopathy could be predicted prospectively was tested in an independent validation cohort made up of roughly 19 hyperthyroidism patients plus 17 patients who later progressed to ophthalmopathy. In about six Graves' hyperthyroidism patients, the study also compared T-cell repertoires from thyroid tissue with T-cell repertoires from blood. TCR Vbeta CDR3 sequencing of 135 peripheral blood samples (over 40 ophthalmopathy, approximately 80 hyperthyroidism and approximately 17 progressor patients) is reported in the paper. After blood sampling, hyperthyroidism patients were treated with methimazole at a starting dose of 30 mg daily, and ophthalmopathy patients were treated with high-dose intravenous methylprednisolone.

Hyperthyroidism patients were newly diagnosed, had a disease duration of under 2 months, and were aged 18 to 65 years. The study excluded patients with uncontrolled infections, other autoimmune diseases, pregnancy or lactation. Diagnoses were established on the basis of clinical symptoms, serum thyroxine and TRAb, thyroid ultrasound, and orbital computed tomography. Blood from progressor patients was drawn when they were first diagnosed with hyperthyroidism, before any ophthalmopathy symptoms appeared. PBMCs were isolated from about 10 ml of fresh peripheral blood by Ficoll-Paque density gradient centrifugation. Progressor patients were initially diagnosed with Graves' hyperthyroidism and developed ophthalmopathy during follow-up. Total RNA was extracted using Trizol reagent, and RNA quality was assessed on an Agilent 2100 Bioanalyzer. Findings and caveats that apply to the study as a whole: Ophthalmopathy was separated from stable hyperthyroidism by a 13 V-J signature model, with over 85% sensitivity and roughly 81% specificity obtained in cross-validation and 80%/75% obtained in testing. Most expanded thyroid clonotypes (frequency above 0.001) were also detected in blood, suggesting blood repertoires may reflect thyroid immune responses. Sample size was not statistically predetermined, and blinding of investigators to group allocation was not performed. During validation, the model predicted progression to ophthalmopathy a median of around 7 months ahead of onset, with more than 55% sensitivity and almost 75% specificity.

Sequences LGHDT (CDR1) and YNNKEL (CDR2) are obtained from the germline V gene (reference sequence). V is shortened by 1 base, J by 6 bases, and the region joining them spans 15 bases. The CDR3 runs 15 residues from the cysteine to the phenylalanine. The retained sequence is limited to the CDR3, 45 bases, with the frame set at the first base. Amplification of TCR beta CDR3 regions was carried out from RNA transcripts. The TCR CDR3 was subjected to a first round of RT-PCR using the HTBI primer set and the Qiagen OneStep RT-PCR kit. Libraries were constructed in a second round of multiplex PCR, after which size selection and purification were carried out. Libraries were sequenced paired-end with 100 bp reads on an Illumina HiSeq2000. As for the original processing: SOAPnuke was used to process the raw data, throwing out any read that contained adapters or uncalled bases, had a mean Phred below 15, or lacked an exact constant-primer or identifier match. COPE v1.2.5 was used to merge the high-quality paired reads, and each unique nucleotide sequence was defined as a clonotype. Clonotypes were aligned to IMGT TRBV, TRBD and TRBJ reference segments using MiTCR v1.1. Analysis was restricted to V-J combinations with a frequency above 0.0001, which covered roughly 99% of repertoires. The TCS score was defined as the ratio of F50 (clonal expansion) to E x V (chaos), calculated using BLOSUM62-based TCRdist between CDR3 peptides within each V-J. Welch's t-statistics and random forest reduced 450 to 600 V-J features to 10 to 15, which were used in a naive Bayes classifier (R e1071). TCRdb reanalyzed the raw reads on its own, using fastp at Q25 for trimming and MiXCR for clone calling, and kept in-frame beta chains. Identical CDR3 protein sequences are pooled into one entry, listed with their most common genes and DNA. For this entry, the V and J calls and clone size follow TCRdb and not the study's own pipeline. Across this sample there are about 160,000 distinct CDR3 sequences, with about 9.4% seen only once. Approximately 20% of the sample goes to the ten largest clones.

This clonotype showed up many times. This receptor's antigen is unknown. The input lacks base qualities; no much larger clone sits a single base away. The sequence joins TRBV3-1 to TRBJ1-2; a tentative D call is TRBD1 (6 bases match). This TCR derives from a woman aged 18-30 years with Graves' hyperthyroidism that later progressed to Graves' ophthalmopathy. Source material: blood. Read as DNA, the sequence is TGTGCCAGCAGCCAAGTCTACGCACAGGGTAATGGCTACACCTTC. It encodes CASSQVYAQGNGYTF. Outside the CDR3, residues come from the reference TRBV3-1 and TRBJ1-2 proteins, so the full variable domain is: DTAVSQTPKYLVTQMGNDKSIKCEQNLGHDTMYWYKQDSKKFLKIMFSYNNKELIINETVPNRFSPKSPDKAHLNLHINSLELGDSAVYFCASSQVYAQGNGYTFGSGTRLTVV.